The entry that follows covers one T cell receptor (beta chain) sequence. The entry originates in a study of blood T cells in healthy people across ages. The germline V gene encodes CDR1 SGHKS and CDR2 YYEKEE (reference sequence). The CDR3 covers 14 residues. V lost 3 bases, J lost 3 bases, and 4 bases stayed unmatched. Caucasian individuals from Russia who were healthy and aged about 6 to 100 acted as donors. A second PCR of 7 to 11 cycles used a sample-barcoded 5' primer and a J-beta primer mix. TCRdb analysed the 5' RACE reads with MiXCR anew, one entry per CDR3 protein. The sample lists approximately 850,000 distinct CDR3 sequences; under 55% were seen once.

This TCR was sampled from a man aged 55 to 69 in good health. The sequencing input was blood. V usage is TRBV5-5 and J usage is TRBJ2-3, with TRBD2 identical over 7 bases. The CDR3: CASSSRGWTDTQYF. CDR3 nucleotide sequence: TGTGCCAGCAGCTCGCGGGGGTGGACAGATACGCAGTATTTT.